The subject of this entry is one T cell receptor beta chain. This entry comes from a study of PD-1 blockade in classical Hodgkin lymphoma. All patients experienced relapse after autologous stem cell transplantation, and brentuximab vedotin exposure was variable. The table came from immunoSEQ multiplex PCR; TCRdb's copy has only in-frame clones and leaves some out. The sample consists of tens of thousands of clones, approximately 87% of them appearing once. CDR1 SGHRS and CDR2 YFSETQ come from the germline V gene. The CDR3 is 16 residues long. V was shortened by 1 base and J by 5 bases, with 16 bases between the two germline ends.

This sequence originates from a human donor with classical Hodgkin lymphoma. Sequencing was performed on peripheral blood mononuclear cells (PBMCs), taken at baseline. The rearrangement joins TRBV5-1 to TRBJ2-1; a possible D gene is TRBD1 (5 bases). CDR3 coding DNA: TGCGCCAGCAGCTTGACAATGTGGGAAGGGGACAATGAGCAGTTCTTC. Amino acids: CASSLTMWEGDNEQFF.